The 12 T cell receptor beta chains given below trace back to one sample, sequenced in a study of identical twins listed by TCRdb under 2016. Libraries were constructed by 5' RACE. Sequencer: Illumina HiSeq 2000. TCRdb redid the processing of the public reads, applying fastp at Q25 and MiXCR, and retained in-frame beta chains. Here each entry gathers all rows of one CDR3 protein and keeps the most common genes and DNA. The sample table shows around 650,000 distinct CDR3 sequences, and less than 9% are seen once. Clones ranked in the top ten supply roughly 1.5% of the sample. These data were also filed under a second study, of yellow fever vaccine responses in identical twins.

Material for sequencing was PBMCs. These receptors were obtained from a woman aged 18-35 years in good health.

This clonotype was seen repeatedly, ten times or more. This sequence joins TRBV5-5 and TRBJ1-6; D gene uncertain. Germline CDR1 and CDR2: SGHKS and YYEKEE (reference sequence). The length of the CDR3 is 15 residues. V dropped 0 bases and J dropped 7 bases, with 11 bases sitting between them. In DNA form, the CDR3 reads TGTGCCAGCAGCTTGGCCGGGGAAAGGAATTCACCCCTCCACTTT. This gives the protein CASSLAGERNSPLHF. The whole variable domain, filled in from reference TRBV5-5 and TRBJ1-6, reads DAGVTQSPTHLIKTRGQQVTLRCSPISGHKSVSWYQQVLGQGPQFIFQYYEKEERGRGNFPDRFSARQFPNYSSELNVNALLLGDSALYLCASSLAGERNSPLHFGNGTRLTVT.

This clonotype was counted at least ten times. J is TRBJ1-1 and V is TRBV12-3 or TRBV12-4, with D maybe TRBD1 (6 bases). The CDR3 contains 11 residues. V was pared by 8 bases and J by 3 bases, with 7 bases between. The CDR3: CASGQYTEAFF. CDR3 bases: TGTGCCAGCGGACAGTACACTGAAGCTTTCTTT.

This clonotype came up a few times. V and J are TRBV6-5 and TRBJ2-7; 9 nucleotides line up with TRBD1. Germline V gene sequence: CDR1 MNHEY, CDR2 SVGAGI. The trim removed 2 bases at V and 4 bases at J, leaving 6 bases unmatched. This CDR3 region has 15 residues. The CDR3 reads CASSYGLGQGYEQYV. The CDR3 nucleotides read TGTGCCAGCAGTTACGGCCTGGGACAGGGTTACGAGCAGTACGTC.

In DNA form, the CDR3 reads TGTGCCAGCAGCCGAAGTCCCGAGGTGGGCTACACCTTC. It yields the protein CASSRSPEVGYTF. The chain combines TRBV7-8 with TRBJ1-2, with D unresolved. Trimming took off 5 bases at V and 8 bases at J, with 15 bases between the two ends. Germline assignment: CDR1 SGHVS and CDR2 FQNEAQ. The CDR3 contains 13 residues.

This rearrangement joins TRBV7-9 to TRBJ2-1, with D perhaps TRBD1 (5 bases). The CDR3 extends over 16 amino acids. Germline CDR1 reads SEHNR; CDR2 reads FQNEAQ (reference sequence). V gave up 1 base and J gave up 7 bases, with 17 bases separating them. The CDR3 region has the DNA TGTGCCAGCAGCTTAGAGGGCAGGGCGGTCGGGAATGAGCAGTTCTTC. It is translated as CASSLEGRAVGNEQFF.

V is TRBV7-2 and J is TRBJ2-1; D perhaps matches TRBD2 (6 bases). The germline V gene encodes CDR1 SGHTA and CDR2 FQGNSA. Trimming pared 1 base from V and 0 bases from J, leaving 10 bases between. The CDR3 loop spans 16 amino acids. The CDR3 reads CASSLEGTGSYNEQFF. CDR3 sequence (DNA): TGTGCCAGCAGCTTAGAGGGGACTGGCTCCTACAATGAGCAGTTCTTC. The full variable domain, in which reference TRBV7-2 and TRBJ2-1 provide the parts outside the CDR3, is GAGVSQSPSNKVTEKGKDVELRCDPISGHTALYWYRQSLGQGLEFLIYFQGNSAPDKSGLPSDRFSAERTGGSVSTLTIQRTQQEDSAVYLCASSLEGTGSYNEQFFGPGTRLTVL.

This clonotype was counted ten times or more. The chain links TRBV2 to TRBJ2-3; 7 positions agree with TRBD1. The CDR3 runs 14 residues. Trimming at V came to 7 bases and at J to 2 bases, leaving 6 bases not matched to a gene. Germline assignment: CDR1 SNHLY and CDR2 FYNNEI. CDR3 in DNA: TGTGCCAGCAAGGGGACAGACTTCACAGATACGCAGTATTTT. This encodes CASKGTDFTDTQYF. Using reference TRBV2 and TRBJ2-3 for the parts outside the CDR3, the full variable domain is EPEVTQTPSHQVTQMGQEVILRCVPISNHLYFYWYRQILGQKVEFLVSFYNNEISEKSEIFDDQFSVERPDGSNFTLKIRSTKLEDSAMYFCASKGTDFTDTQYFGPGTRLTVL.

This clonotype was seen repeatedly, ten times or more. The CDR3 DNA reads as TGTGCCAGCAGCAAAAGGCCCTTTTTACTAGCGGGGGCGGGGGAGCTGTTTTTT. Translating gives CASSKRPFLLAGAGELFF. The J gene is TRBJ2-2, the V gene TRBV21-1; whether TRBD2, the table's D call, matches the DNA was not checked. TRBV21-1 is reported as a pseudogene. The CDR3 length is 18 residues.

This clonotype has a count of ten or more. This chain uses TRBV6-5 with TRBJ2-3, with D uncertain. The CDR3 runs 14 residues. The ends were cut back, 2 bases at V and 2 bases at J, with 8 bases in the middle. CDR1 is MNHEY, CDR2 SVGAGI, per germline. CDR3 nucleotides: TGTGCCAGCAGTTACGGGCGGAACACAGATACGCAGTATTTT. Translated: CASSYGRNTDTQYF.

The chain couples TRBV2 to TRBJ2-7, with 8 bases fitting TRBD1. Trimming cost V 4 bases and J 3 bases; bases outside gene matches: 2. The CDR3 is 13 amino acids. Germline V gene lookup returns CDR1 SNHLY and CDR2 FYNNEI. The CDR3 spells CASSATGGYEQYV. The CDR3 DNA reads TGTGCCAGCAGTGCTACAGGGGGCTACGAGCAGTACGTC.

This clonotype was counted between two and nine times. The CDR3 region is CASRQGGGANTEAFF. CDR3 sequence (DNA): TGTGCCAGCAGGCAGGGGGGGGGAGCAAACACTGAAGCTTTCTTT. The chain couples TRBV7-9 to TRBJ1-1; 7 bases fit TRBD1. Looked up from germline, CDR1 is SEHNR and CDR2 is FQNEAQ (reference sequence). J gave up 2 bases and V 6 bases, and 9 bases lay outside the gene matches. The CDR3 is made up of 15 amino acids.

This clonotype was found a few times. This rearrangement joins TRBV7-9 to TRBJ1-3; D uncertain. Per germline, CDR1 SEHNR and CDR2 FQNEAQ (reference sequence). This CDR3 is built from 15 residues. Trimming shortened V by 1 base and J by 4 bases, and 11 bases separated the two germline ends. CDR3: CASSLGTFRGNTIYF. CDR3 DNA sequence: TGTGCCAGCAGCTTAGGGACCTTTCGGGGAAACACCATATATTTT.